The 15 T cell receptor beta chains in this list originate from one sample, sequenced in a study of cytomegalovirus exposure and HLA in healthy donors. Generated by immunoSEQ multiplex PCR, the TCRdb table keeps only in-frame clones and is missing some. Among around 300,000 clones listed, 80% to 90% were seen once. The sequenced material came from PBMCs. These TCRs come from a woman under 30 in good health and CMV-seronegative.

CDR3 amino acids: CASSYRTGRRNQPQHF. CDR3 in DNA: TGTGCCAGCAGCTATCGGACAGGGAGGCGCAATCAGCCCCAGCATTTT. This rearrangement joins TRBV28 to TRBJ1-5; TRBD1 agrees at 8 bases. The trim removed 6 bases at V and 2 bases at J, leaving 9 bases unmatched. This CDR3 is 16 amino acids long. Germline CDR1 MDHEN, CDR2 SYDVKM.

The sample holds a few counts of this clone. This chain links TRBV19 with TRBJ1-5, with D possibly TRBD1 on 6 matching bases. Trimming stripped 6 bases from V and 0 bases from J, with 9 bases between. Germline CDR1 and CDR2: LNHDA and SQIVND (reference sequence). The CDR3 has 14 residues. The CDR3 DNA sequence: TGTGCCAGTAGCGGACAGTTTAGCAATCAGCCCCAGCATTTT. Translating it yields CASSGQFSNQPQHF.

The gene calls are TRBV4-1 and TRBJ2-3; D possibly corresponds to TRBD2 (6 bases). The CDR3 has 17 residues. Germline V CDR1 and CDR2: MGHRA, YSYEKL. Trimming left V 0 bases short and J 8 bases short, with 21 bases between. The DNA of the CDR3 is TGCGCCAGCAGCCAAGAGGGCCGTCAGGGAGGTGGAGGTACGCAGTATTTT. Amino acids: CASSQEGRQGGGGTQYF.

This rearrangement joins TRBV11-3 to TRBJ2-7, with 7 bases that match TRBD1. The ends lost 3 bases at V and 5 bases at J; junction bases unmatched: 4. The CDR3 is made up of 13 amino acids. Germline CDR1 SGHNT, CDR2 YENEEA. The DNA of the CDR3 is TGTGCCAGCAGCTTTGGGACAGCCAACGAGCAGTACTTC. The encoded protein is CASSFGTANEQYF.

This sequence joins TRBV7-2 and TRBJ1-2, with D unclear. The CDR3 spans 15 residues. Germline-derived CDR1 and CDR2 are SGHTA and FQGNSA. V gave up 5 bases and J gave up 2 bases, with 15 bases separating them. The CDR3 loop reads CASSQMAESNYGYTF. As DNA, the CDR3 is TGTGCCAGCAGCCAAATGGCAGAATCCAACTATGGCTACACCTTC.

The chain carries TRBV13 and TRBJ2-3; 9 nucleotides align to TRBD2. Unmatched junction bases numbered 6, after V lost 0 bases and J lost 2 bases. This CDR3 is 17 amino acids long. CDR1 and CDR2 from the germline V gene are PRHDT and FYEKMQ (reference sequence). CDR3 protein: CASSLGLAGENTDTQYF. CDR3 nucleotide sequence: TGTGCCAGCAGCTTAGGGTTAGCGGGGGAGAACACAGATACGCAGTATTTT.

The chain carries TRBV28 and TRBJ1-1, with 8 bases fitting TRBD1. CDR1 is MDHEN and CDR2 is SYDVKM in the germline V gene. With 5 bases clipped from V and 6 bases from J, the junction kept 8 bases outside the gene matches. The CDR3 runs to 14 residues. CDR3 DNA sequence: TGTGCCAGCAGTCTCCAGGGGGCGCCAGCTGAAGCTTTCTTT. Amino acid sequence: CASSLQGAPAEAFF.

The chain is built from TRBV28 and TRBJ2-3; D is unresolved. Between the trimmed V and J ends, which lost 4 bases and 3 bases, there was a span of 11 bases. Germline-derived CDR1 and CDR2 are MDHEN and SYDVKM. The CDR3 spans 14 residues. As DNA, the CDR3 is TGTGCCAGCAGTTCCCCTTTCCGGACAGATACGCAGTATTTT. It specifies CASSSPFRTDTQYF.

This rearrangement joins TRBV5-1 to TRBJ1-3; unclear D gene. V was clipped by 0 bases and J by 5 bases, with 9 bases between them. Germline V gives CDR1 SGHRS, CDR2 YFSETQ. CDR3 size: 14 residues. CDR3 in DNA: TGCGCCAGCAGCTTGGGTGACAATCGAAACACCATATATTTT. Protein: CASSLGDNRNTIYF.

The chain couples TRBV6-6 to TRBJ2-3; a possible D gene is TRBD2 (6 bases). This CDR3 region has 15 residues. Trimming removed 4 bases at V and 1 base at J, with 12 bases between. Germline lookup yields CDR1 MNHNY and CDR2 SVGAGI (reference sequence). CDR3 bases: TGTGCCAGCAGTTTGCTAGCGTCTGGCACAGATACGCAGTATTTT. This codes for CASSLLASGTDTQYF.

This clone has a single count. V usage is TRBV5-3 and J usage is TRBJ2-2; 8 nucleotides align to TRBD2. TRBV5-3 is an ORF, and what it does is uncertain. The CDR3 runs to 19 residues. Losses at the gene ends were 2 bases for V and 2 bases for J; bases not matched to a gene: 14. For the CDR3, the DNA is TGTGCCAGAAGCTTCTTAAATATGGTAGCGGGACCTAACACCGGGGAGCTGTTTTTT. Protein product: CARSFLNMVAGPNTGELFF.

The V and J genes are TRBV27 and TRBJ1-2, with D hard to call. The germline V gene encodes CDR1 MNHEY and CDR2 SMNVEV (reference sequence). This CDR3 spans 13 amino acids. The V end was cut by 1 base, the J end by 8 bases, with 11 bases between. The CDR3 sequence is CASSLFGQTGYTF. The CDR3 DNA follows: TGTGCCAGCAGTTTATTCGGCCAGACAGGCTACACCTTC.

This sequence joins TRBV30 and TRBJ2-5, with D unresolved. Germline CDR1 is GTSNPN and CDR2 is SVGIG (reference sequence). The CDR3 totals 11 residues. The V and J ends lost 5 bases and 4 bases respectively, with 8 bases between them. CDR3 protein: CAWVPGETQYF. The CDR3 DNA follows: TGTGCCTGGGTACCGGGAGAGACCCAGTACTTC. Using reference TRBV30 and TRBJ2-5 for the parts outside the CDR3, the full variable domain is SQTIHQWPATLVQPVGSPLSLECTVEGTSNPNLYWYRQAAGRGLQLLFYSVGIGQISSEVPQNLSASRPQDRQFILSSKKLLLSDSGFYLCAWVPGETQYFGPGTRLLVL.

This clone has more than one count but fewer than ten. V usage is TRBV30 and J usage is TRBJ2-7, with a possible D match to TRBD2 (5 bases). CDR3 length equals 12 residues. With 0 bases removed from V and 7 bases from J, the gap between germline ends came to 10 bases. Germline V gene data show CDR1 as GTSNPN and CDR2 as SVGIG (reference sequence). This chain's CDR3 is CAWSVVREEQYF. CDR3 nucleotide sequence: TGTGCCTGGAGTGTAGTAAGGGAGGAGCAGTACTTC.

The genes are TRBV6-5 and TRBJ2-5, with unresolved D. V lost 4 bases and J 5 bases, leaving 8 bases between the germline ends. Germline values: CDR1 MNHEY, CDR2 SVGAGI. CDR3 size: 12 residues. The DNA of the CDR3 is TGTGCCAGCAGTTCGAGAGTTGAGACCCAGTACTTC. It is translated as CASSSRVETQYF.